A selection of T cell receptor beta chains follows, all from one sample in a study of blood T cell repertoires in COVID-19. Generated by immunoSEQ multiplex PCR, the TCRdb table keeps only in-frame clones and is missing some. Among about 210,000 clones listed, around 81% were seen once. Input material: peripheral blood. The receptors originated from a human donor in a cohort sampled during active COVID-19. CDR3s include the opening cysteine and the closing phenylalanine or tryptophan. A D gene is named only where the DNA matches it firmly. Clone size, where shown, is once, few, many, or a class for clones that have expanded.

J gene: TRBJ2-7
CDR3 length: 16
V gene: TRBV6-2/TRBV6-3
clone size: NA
D gene: TRBD2
CDR3 DNA: TGTGCCAGCAGTTACCGACTAGCGGGGAGCTCCTACGAGCAGTACTTC
CDR3 protein: CASSYRLAGSSYEQYF

J gene: TRBJ2-2
CDR3 length: 16
V gene: TRBV9
clone size: once
D gene: TRBD1
CDR3 DNA: TGTGCCAGCAGCGTAGGAGGACAGGCGAACACCGGGGAGCTGTTTTTT
CDR3 protein: CASSVGGQANTGELFF

J gene: TRBJ2-1
CDR3 length: 15
V gene: TRBV7-2
clone size: NA
D gene: NA
CDR3 DNA: TGTGCCAGCAGTCCCGACTATACCTCCTACAATGAGCAGTTCTTC
CDR3 protein: CASSPDYTSYNEQFF

J gene: TRBJ2-5
CDR3 length: 21
V gene: TRBV5-1
clone size: NA
D gene: TRBD2
CDR3 DNA: TGCGCCAGCAGCCCAGGGTTTTTTCCCGGGACTAGCGGGAGACTCCAAGAGACCCAGTACTTC
CDR3 protein: CASSPGFFPGTSGRLQETQYF

J gene: TRBJ2-3
CDR3 length: 17
V gene: TRBV5-1
clone size: NA
D gene: TRBD2
CDR3 DNA: TGCGCCAGCAGCTTGGGAGGACTAGCGGGGGACACAGATACGCAGTATTTT
CDR3 protein: CASSLGGLAGDTDTQYF

J gene: TRBJ1-4
CDR3 length: 16
V gene: TRBV5-1
clone size: NA
D gene: TRBD1
CDR3 DNA: TGCGCCAGCAGCTTGGGACAGGGGGCAGCTAATGAAAAACTGTTTTTT
CDR3 protein: CASSLGQGAANEKLFF

J gene: TRBJ1-2
CDR3 length: 13
V gene: TRBV5-1
clone size: NA
D gene: NA
CDR3 DNA: TGCGCCAGCAGCTACGGAGGGGACTATGGCTACACCTTC
CDR3 protein: CASSYGGDYGYTF

J gene: TRBJ2-3
CDR3 length: 13
V gene: TRBV4-1
clone size: NA
D gene: NA
CDR3 DNA: TGCGCCAGCAGCCAAGGCAGGGGCGATACGCAGTATTTT
CDR3 protein: CASSQGRGDTQYF

J gene: TRBJ2-4
CDR3 length: 15
V gene: TRBV28
clone size: NA
D gene: TRBD2
CDR3 DNA: TGTGCCAGCAGGGGGGGGATTCTAGCCAAAAACATTCAGTACTTC
CDR3 protein: CASRGGILAKNIQYF

J gene: TRBJ2-1
CDR3 length: 16
V gene: TRBV24-1
clone size: NA
D gene: TRBD1
CDR3 DNA: TGTGCCACCAGTGATTACCGGCCGACAGGGTTGAATGAGCAGTTCTTC
CDR3 protein: CATSDYRPTGLNEQFF

J gene: TRBJ1-6
CDR3 length: 15
V gene: TRBV6-5
clone size: NA
D gene: NA
CDR3 DNA: TGTGCCAGCAGTTACGACGGACAGCGTAATTCACCCCTCCACTTT
CDR3 protein: CASSYDGQRNSPLHF

J gene: TRBJ2-1
CDR3 length: 18
V gene: TRBV19
clone size: NA
D gene: TRBD2
CDR3 DNA: TGTGCCAGTAGTTTCAGGGGGGGACTAGCGGGGAAGCTCAATGAGCAGTTCTTC
CDR3 protein: CASSFRGGLAGKLNEQFF

J gene: TRBJ1-6
CDR3 length: 15
V gene: TRBV4-1
clone size: NA
D gene: TRBD1
CDR3 DNA: TGCGCCAGCAGCCAAGATCAGGGGGGCCGTTCACCCCTCCACTTT
CDR3 protein: CASSQDQGGRSPLHF

J gene: TRBJ2-5
CDR3 length: 16
V gene: TRBV7-2
clone size: NA
D gene: NA
CDR3 DNA: TGTGCCAGCAGCTACCTACCTTCGACAGGACAAGAGACCCAGTACTTC
CDR3 protein: CASSYLPSTGQETQYF

J gene: TRBJ2-7
CDR3 length: 12
V gene: TRBV30
clone size: NA
D gene: NA
CDR3 DNA: TGTGCCTGGAGGCGGGCAGGGGTCGAGCAGTACTTC
CDR3 protein: CAWRRAGVEQYF